This TCR beta chain was sequenced in a study of T cells in Graves' hyperthyroidism and ophthalmopathy. Regarding the study as a whole: Blood also carried most thyroid clonotypes expanded above 0.001.

This clonotype came up once. The antigen is not known. Amplification of TCR beta CDR3 regions used RNA as the template. Researchers ran a first-round RT-PCR on the TCR CDR3 using the HTBI primer set. TCRdb reprocessed the multiplex PCR reads with MiXCR, giving one entry per CDR3 protein. The sample contains 550,000 to 800,000 distinct CDR3 sequences, around 16% of which appear only once. Pregnant or lactating patients were excluded, as were those with uncontrolled infection or other autoimmune disease. Diagnostic decisions used clinical symptoms, serum thyroxine and TRAb, thyroid ultrasound and orbital computed tomography. This sample holds PBMCs from approximately 10 ml fresh peripheral blood. This clonotype was sampled from a man in his fifties with Graves' hyperthyroidism. Material: blood.

The CDR3 loop reads CASSWGQGPNEKLFF. CDR3 coding DNA: TGTGCCAGCAGCTGGGGACAGGGACCTAATGAAAAACTGTTTTTT. The chain recombines TRBV6-1 with TRBJ1-4; the match to TRBD1 covers 9 bases. V lost 6 bases, J lost 3 bases, and 5 bases stayed unmatched. CDR3 length: 15 amino acids. Germline loops: CDR1 MNHNS, CDR2 SASEGT.